The sequence of this T cell receptor (beta chain) was determined in a study of blood T cell repertoires in COVID-19. Study context: PBMCs, B-cell-depleted T cells, or T cells provided the cDNA or gDNA that made up the material.

The CDR3 runs to 14 residues. J was trimmed by 4 bases and V by 6 bases; bases with no gene match: 8. Germline V gene lookup returns CDR1 LNHDA and CDR2 SQIVND (reference sequence). Original handling: It was from reference gene primer amplification that nucleated cell counts were estimated. The protocol was immunoSEQ multiplex PCR, while the TCRdb copy is restricted to in-frame clones and leaves out a portion. That table gives V, J and clone size, and the DNA gave D and trimming. The repertoire holds 90,000 or so clones, 85% to 90% seen once, with 3.8% in the top ten. This clone was seen just once. The TCR sequence derives from a man in his sixties with acute or convalescent COVID-19. Specimen: peripheral blood. V is TRBV19 and J is TRBJ1-1; TRBD1 agrees at 7 bases. The CDR3 region is CASRRQGIGTEAFF. For the CDR3, the DNA is TGTGCCAGTAGGAGACAGGGAATCGGCACTGAAGCTTTCTTT.